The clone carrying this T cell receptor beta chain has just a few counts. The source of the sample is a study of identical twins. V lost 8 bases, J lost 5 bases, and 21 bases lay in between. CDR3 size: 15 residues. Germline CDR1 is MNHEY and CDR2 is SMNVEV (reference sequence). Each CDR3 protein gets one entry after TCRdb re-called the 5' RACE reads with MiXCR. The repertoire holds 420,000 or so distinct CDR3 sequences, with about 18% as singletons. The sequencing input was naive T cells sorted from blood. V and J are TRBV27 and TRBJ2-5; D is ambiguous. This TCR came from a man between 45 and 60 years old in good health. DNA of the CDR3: TGTGCCAGCTCTAGATCGAACGGTGGATATGAGACCCAGTACTTC. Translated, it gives CASSRSNGGYETQYF.